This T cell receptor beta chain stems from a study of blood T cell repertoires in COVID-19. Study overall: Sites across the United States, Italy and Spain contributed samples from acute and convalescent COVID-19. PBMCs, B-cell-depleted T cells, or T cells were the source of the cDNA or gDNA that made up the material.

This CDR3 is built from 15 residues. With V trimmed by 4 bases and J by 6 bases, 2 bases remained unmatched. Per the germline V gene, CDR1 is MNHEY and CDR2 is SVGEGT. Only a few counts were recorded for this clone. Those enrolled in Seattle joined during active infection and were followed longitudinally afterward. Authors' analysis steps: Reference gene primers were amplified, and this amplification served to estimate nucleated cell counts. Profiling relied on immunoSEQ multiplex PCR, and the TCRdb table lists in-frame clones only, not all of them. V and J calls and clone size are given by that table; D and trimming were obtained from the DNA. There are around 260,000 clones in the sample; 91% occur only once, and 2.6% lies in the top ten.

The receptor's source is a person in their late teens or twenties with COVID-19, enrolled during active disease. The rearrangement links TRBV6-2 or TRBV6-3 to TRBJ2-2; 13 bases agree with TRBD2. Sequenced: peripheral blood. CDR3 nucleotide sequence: TGTGCCAGCAGTTCCGGGACTAGCGGGGCCGGGGAGCTGTTTTTT. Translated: CASSSGTSGAGELFF.